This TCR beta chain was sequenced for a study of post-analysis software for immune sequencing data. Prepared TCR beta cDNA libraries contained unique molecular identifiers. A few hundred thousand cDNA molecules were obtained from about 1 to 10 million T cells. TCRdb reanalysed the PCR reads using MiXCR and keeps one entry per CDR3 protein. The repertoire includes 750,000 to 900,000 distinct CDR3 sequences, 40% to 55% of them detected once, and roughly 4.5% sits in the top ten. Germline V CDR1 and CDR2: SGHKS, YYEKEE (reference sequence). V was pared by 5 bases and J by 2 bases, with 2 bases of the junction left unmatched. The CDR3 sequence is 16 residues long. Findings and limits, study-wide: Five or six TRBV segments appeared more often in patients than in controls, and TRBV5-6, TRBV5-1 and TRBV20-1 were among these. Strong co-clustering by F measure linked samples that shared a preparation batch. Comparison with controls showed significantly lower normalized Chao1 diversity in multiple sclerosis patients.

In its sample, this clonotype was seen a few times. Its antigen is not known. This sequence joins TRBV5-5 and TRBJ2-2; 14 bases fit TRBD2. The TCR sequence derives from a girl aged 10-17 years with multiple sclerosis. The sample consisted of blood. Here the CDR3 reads CASRTSGRANTGELFF. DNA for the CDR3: TGTGCCAGCAGGACTAGCGGGAGGGCCAACACCGGGGAGCTGTTTTTT.